This TCR beta chain was recorded in a study of CD8+CD57+ T cells in acquired aplastic anemia. Whole-study context: DNA recovered from sorted CD4+ and CD8+ cells had a mean of 3.2 ug. Study-wide points: Patients and controls shared 25 to 30 CD8+ CDR3 sequences.

The TCR beta profiling, which covered VDJ combination and CDR3 sequence, was carried out using genomic DNA as the template. One entry per CDR3 protein results from TCRdb running MiXCR on the reads. The sample contains 250,000 to 300,000 distinct CDR3 sequences, about 56% of which appear only once. About this clonotype: As yet, its antigen is unknown.

The sample taken for sequencing was sorted CD4+, CD8+, or CD8+CD57+ T cells (not recorded which) from PBMCs. This sequence originates from a human donor with severe aplastic anemia or a healthy control (not recorded which).

The CDR3 sequence is CASSVSGTGVNSPLHF. CDR3 nucleotides: TGTGCCAGCAGTGTCTCCGGGACAGGGGTCAATTCACCCCTCCACTTT. V gene TRBV6-6 combines with J gene TRBJ1-6; 10 nucleotides agree with TRBD1. Germline CDR1 and CDR2: MNHNY and SVGAGI (reference sequence). The CDR3 runs 16 residues. Trimming cost V 5 bases and J 7 bases; bases outside gene matches: 8.